What follows is one TCR beta chain and its context. Its antigen is unknown. Per-base quality was not reported, and no clone a single base away is much larger than it. The data belong to a study of cytomegalovirus exposure and HLA in healthy donors (TCRdb year 2017). General notes on the study: An earlier analysis of several hundred of the donors reported 250 to 350 Gb of sequence data and around 120 million unique TCR beta sequences from roughly 200 million T cells. Approximately 300 gigabases of sequencing data and around 80 million unique TCR sequences made up an early release that covered 640 HLA-typed donors. Among the roughly 400 genotyped donors, around 81% belonged to the genetic ancestry cluster associated with self-reported Caucasian donors. The study aimed to test whether signatures of past pathogen exposure could be identified by cataloging public T cell receptors. Using immunosequencing, the study profiled T cell repertoires from 666 subjects and related those repertoires to cytomegalovirus serostatus. Besides the first cohort of 550 to 750 subjects, a separate validation cohort made up of 95 to 150 different subjects was used. To predict cytomegalovirus infection status, the study brought together high-throughput TCR immunosequencing, statistical association of individual TCRs with disease status, and machine learning. In a later analysis, previously published TCR beta repertoires from several hundred donors were re-analyzed and high-resolution HLA genotyping was added so that TCR occurrence patterns could be studied. Rather than drawing on any new phenotypic data, the later analysis identified candidate immune exposures from TCR beta sequences and the way those sequences occurred across donors. An earlier analysis of approximately 630 of the donors applied high-throughput TCR beta sequencing to assess whether each TCR beta V gene segment acted as functional or pseudogenic. Donor age, sex, ethnicity and CMV serostatus were collected together with the repertoire data. Genome-wide SNP genotypes for about 60% of the roughly 700 donors were used in a later genetic analysis, which treated that subset as a discovery cohort. Every discovery cohort repertoire had been produced on one sequencing platform. HLA typing covered class I and class II loci at four-digit resolution. The number of donors typed differed by locus, with roughly 629-640 for A, B, C, DRB1 and DQB1, 522 for DQA1, over 600 for DPA1, and some 470 for DPB1. Four or five DR-DQ haplotypes were handled as single units for association and clustering because linkage in the cohort was strong. On average, roughly 200,000 unique TCR beta nucleotide sequences were sequenced per donor among 350 to 400 genotyped donors of the cohort, with roughly 18% of those sequences being non-productive.

Trimming at the junction amounts to 0 bases on V and 2 bases on J, and the germline ends lie 8 bases apart. Via the germline V gene, CDR1 is SGHRS and CDR2 YFSETQ. There are 15 amino acids in the CDR3, from cysteine to phenylalanine inclusive. Only the CDR3 part of the read is kept: 45 bases, read in frame from the first base. Libraries were made using the immunoSEQ multiplex PCR assay. The multiplex PCR relied on a mix of 60 forward primers for TCR Vbeta segments and 13 reverse primers for TCR Jbeta segments. Amplification of the CDR3 region of rearranged TCR beta genes was performed with a multiplex PCR assay on genomic DNA. Amplified TCR beta libraries were sequenced as 87-base-pair reads on the Illumina HiSeq System. The authors' pipeline ran thus. A later analysis counted 65 million to 90 million unique TCR beta chains across the 666 repertoires, and roughly 10 million of these chains were shared by at least two donors. Raw reads were error-corrected and collapsed into unique sequences with a nearest-neighbor algorithm that merged closely related sequences to remove PCR and sequencing errors. To assign V, D and J gene segments, CDR3 sequences were aligned to IMGT reference sequences. For a sequence to be retained, a match of at least six nucleotides was required to both a V gene segment and a J gene segment. Rearrangements were called productive when the CDR3 lacked stop codons and stayed in frame with V and J; all others were non-productive. CDR3 was defined according to IMGT convention as the region running from the second conserved V-encoded cysteine to the conserved J-encoded phenylalanine. The earlier analysis of about 610 of the donors excluded sequences that lacked an unambiguous match to a single V gene segment. In an earlier analysis of a few hundred of the donors, V segments were called functional above 56.7% productive rearrangements and were called segregating when the between-donor standard deviation exceeded 5%. A statistical classification framework was built to diagnose cytomegalovirus status from the catalog of TCR beta chain sequences. V and J gene assignment, in a later analysis, came from comparing TCR nucleotide sequences with IMGT/GENE-DB human TR gene sequences. Using the TCRdist pipeline, a later analysis assigned CDR3 sequences along with most-parsimonious VDJ recombination scenarios. In a later analysis, every TCR beta chain was defined by the combination of its CDR3 amino acid sequence and its V-gene family, and reads without a unique V-gene family were dropped. To address suspected cross-contamination and a sequencing artifact, a later analysis removed around 590 highly shared, low-generation-probability nucleotide sequences. In a later analysis, a clonal expansion index for each public chain was calculated from normalized within-repertoire ranks of inferred template counts. Generation probabilities in a later analysis came from a VDJ recombination model fitted to out-of-frame rearrangements, and those results were checked against IGoR. In a later analysis, TCR-TCR, TCR-HLA and TCR-CMV co-occurrence was scored with hypergeometric tests, and a repertoire-size bias correction was applied to TCR pairs. False discovery rates were estimated in a later analysis by permuting HLA or CMV assignments 20 times. In a later analysis, co-occurring TCRs were grouped using DBSCAN, and TCRdist sequence similarity was added for clustering within HLA-allele-positive subsets. For co-occurrence clustering, repertoires with fewer than 30,000 or more than 120,000 public chains were excluded, along with five repertoires with anomalous nucleotide sharing. TCRdb took over this immuneACCESS table, retaining in-frame rearrangements with V and J assigned. Such tables are incomplete; in checked studies, under half of the missing clones stem from an unresolved V gene, and the remainder is unexplained. Clone size and V and J calls were adopted from that table, with D and trimming inferred from the DNA. Recorded for this sample are about 200,000 clones; roughly 80% of them occurred a single time. The ten largest clones add up to around 6% of the sample.

Broader findings and caveats from the paper: Because the 87-base-pair reads could not distinguish some IMGT-functional V segments, including TRBV6-2 and TRBV6-3, those segments were excluded. A further reported finding was that TCR beta sequences accurately predicted the HLA-A and HLA-B alleles for most subjects in the first cohort. When HLA alleles, especially DR and DQ, strongly co-occurred, TCR associations were difficult to assign to individual alleles. The study listed 164 TCR beta chains as associated with cytomegalovirus. In a later genetic analysis, fewer N-insertions in productive TCRs were reported among donors in an Asian-associated ancestry cluster than the approximately 670-donor mean. V-gene and J-gene trimming of TCR beta chains was associated with a missense DCLRE1C variant in a later genetic analysis, and the association was replicated in an independent cohort. This cohort had only TCR beta chains sequenced, and the lack of alpha or paired-chain data limited which features could be detected. Several of the top co-occurrence clusters appeared to be linked to parvovirus B19, influenza, CMV and Epstein-Barr virus, according to a later analysis. Linkage disequilibrium might explain the correlated functional status among segregating V segments, but an unknown experimental factor could not be excluded. The only immune exposure information available for the cohort was CMV serostatus. Because counts were too low, seventeen rarely observed V segments, including chromosome 9 orphons, were left out of the earlier analysis of 500 to 650 of the donors. A group of highly shared sequence variants was considered likely to be a technical artifact of the sequencing pipeline. A later analysis found that most CMV-associated TCR beta chains appeared HLA-restricted, with HLA associations seemingly driven largely by CMV exposure. A later analysis associated about 17,000 TCR beta sequences with specific HLA alleles at a false discovery rate of 0.05. In vitro tests confirmed that three of the cytomegalovirus-associated TCR beta chains recognize cytomegalovirus antigens. In an earlier analysis of 587 of the donors, most TCR beta V segments appeared in productive rearrangements about 87% or about 30% of the time, broadly matching IMGT annotations. Most TCR sequences were observed very rarely across donors, whereas some public TCRs were present in many individuals. In a later analysis, HLA-associated TCR beta chains showed more clonal expansion and lower generation probabilities than non-associated chains that were equally common. The presence/absence analyses assumed that sequencing depth was roughly uniform across donors, and that assumption may not be true. According to the authors, the approach could potentially be generalized to other disease states and immunological phenotypes. The classifier was reported to diagnose cytomegalovirus status with high specificity and sensitivity in both the original and validation cohorts. A later analysis found that TCR association rates varied across HLA loci, with DRB1 alleles showing the most associated TCRs and HLA-C alleles the fewest. Because HLA typing was missing for some donors at each locus, association tests included only the typed subset.

The cohort consisted of 666 healthy bone marrow donors. Cohort members were all nominally healthy when sampled, although unrecorded immune exposures were likely present. The donor was CMV seropositive and was included in the group of about 290 seropositive cohort members. Each donor provided a peripheral blood sample, and peripheral blood mononuclear cells were used for TCR beta sequencing. Genomic DNA extraction from the blood cell samples was performed with the Qiagen DNeasy Blood Extraction Kit. The sequence was obtained from a woman in her forties or fifties in good health and CMV-seropositive. The chain is assembled from TRBV5-1 and TRBJ2-2; too little of a D gene remains to name it. The sequenced sample consisted of PBMCs. In nucleotides, the sequence is TGCGCCAGCAGCTTGGGTCCAGGAAACACCGGGGAGCTGTTTTTT. The resulting protein is CASSLGPGNTGELFF.